A single sample is the source of the 9 T cell receptor beta chains below, sequenced in a study of T cell repertoires in cytomegalovirus infection. These receptors have no identified antigens. TCRdb ran MiXCR on the reads and lists one entry per CDR3 protein. The sample has some 480,000 distinct CDR3 sequences; 25% to 35% are singletons. The sequencing here drew on cultured PBMCs, taken from culture after CMV antigen stimulation. The receptor set was obtained from a human donor in good health (CMV status not recorded). Some clones in this sample may be carry-over from other donors' samples.

The chain links TRBV28 to TRBJ2-7, with 8 bases identical to TRBD1. The CDR3 loop spans 15 amino acids. Per germline, CDR1 MDHEN and CDR2 SYDVKM. The V segment lost 5 bases and the J segment 2 bases; nucleotides outside the gene matches: 8. In nucleotides, the CDR3 is TGTGCCAGCAGTACCTTGGGACAGGATCCCTACGAGCAGTACTTC. Residues: CASSTLGQDPYEQYF.

This clonotype was counted between two and nine times. CDR3 nucleotide sequence: TGTGCCAGCAGCTTGGATATCGCGGTCCAAGAGACCCAGTACTTC. This codes for CASSLDIAVQETQYF. The rearrangement joins TRBV11-2 to TRBJ2-5; D unresolved. Germline values: CDR1 SGHAT, CDR2 FQNNGV. Trimming removed 3 bases at V and 1 base at J, with 12 bases between. The length of the CDR3 is 15 residues. The variable domain in full, completed from reference TRBV11-2 and TRBJ2-5, reads EAGVAQSPRYKIIEKRQSVAFWCNPISGHATLYWYQQILGQGPKLLIQFQNNGVVDDSQLPKDRFSAERLKGVDSTLKIQPAKLEDSAVYLCASSLDIAVQETQYFGPGTRLLVL.

The rearrangement uses TRBV28 and TRBJ2-4; possibly TRBD1 for D (6 bases). The CDR3 sequence is 16 residues long. The germline V gene encodes CDR1 MDHEN and CDR2 SYDVKM. V was trimmed by 4 bases and J by 6 bases, leaving 19 bases between them. Here the CDR3 reads CASSSVVGAHSNIQYF. For the CDR3, the DNA is TGTGCCAGCAGTTCCGTAGTGGGGGCCCACTCAAACATTCAGTACTTC.

This chain uses TRBV7-4 with TRBJ1-1; 7 nucleotides line up with TRBD1. CDR3 size: 12 residues. With V trimmed by 3 bases and J by 8 bases, 3 bases remained unmatched. In germline, CDR1 is SGHVT, CDR2 SQSDAQ. The CDR3 sequence is CASSFRGVEAFF. The CDR3 bases are TGTGCCAGCAGCTTCAGGGGGGTCGAAGCTTTCTTT.

The genes are TRBV7-2 and TRBJ2-1, with D tentatively TRBD2 (5 bases). Trimming shortened V by 2 bases and J by 9 bases, and 14 bases separated the two germline ends. CDR1 SGHTA and CDR2 FQGNSA come from the germline V gene. The CDR3 covers 14 residues. This chain's CDR3 is CASSLRSGLIEQFF. CDR3 coding DNA: TGTGCCAGCAGCTTAAGGAGCGGATTAATTGAGCAGTTCTTC.

The rearrangement joins TRBV12-3 or TRBV12-4 to TRBJ2-1; 15 positions agree with TRBD2. The CDR3 is 15 residues long. With V trimmed by 5 bases and J by 9 bases, 5 bases remained unmatched. The CDR3 spells CASSPPGLAGGEQFF. The CDR3 nucleotides read TGTGCCAGCAGTCCACCGGGACTAGCGGGAGGTGAGCAGTTCTTC.

The CDR3 loop reads CATALGGYGYTF. CDR3 DNA: TGTGCCACTGCCTTAGGGGGCTATGGCTACACCTTC. This chain connects TRBV28 to TRBJ1-2, with D perhaps matching TRBD1 (6 bases). This CDR3 is built from 12 residues. Trimming pared 10 bases from V and 4 bases from J, leaving 13 bases between. Germline CDR1 reads MDHEN; CDR2 reads SYDVKM.

This clonotype has a single count. This chain connects TRBV28 to TRBJ2-1; 9 nucleotides match TRBD2. This CDR3 comprises 16 residues. The junction had 18 bases not matched to a gene; V was cut back by 9 bases and J by 9 bases. Germline values: CDR1 MDHEN, CDR2 SYDVKM. The DNA for the CDR3 is TGTGCCAGGAGCAATTACGGGGCGGGAGGGGAGGGTGAGCAGTTCTTC. It yields the protein CARSNYGAGGEGEQFF.

This clonotype was seen more than once but under ten times. The chain combines TRBV28 with TRBJ2-3; 9 bases line up with TRBD2. The germline V gene has CDR1 MDHEN and CDR2 SYDVKM. The CDR3 extends over 16 amino acids. The V segment lost 5 bases and the J segment 0 bases; nucleotides outside the gene matches: 6. CDR3 protein: CASSPGAGGSTDTQYF. CDR3 bases: TGTGCCAGCAGTCCTGGGGCGGGAGGGAGCACAGATACGCAGTATTTT.